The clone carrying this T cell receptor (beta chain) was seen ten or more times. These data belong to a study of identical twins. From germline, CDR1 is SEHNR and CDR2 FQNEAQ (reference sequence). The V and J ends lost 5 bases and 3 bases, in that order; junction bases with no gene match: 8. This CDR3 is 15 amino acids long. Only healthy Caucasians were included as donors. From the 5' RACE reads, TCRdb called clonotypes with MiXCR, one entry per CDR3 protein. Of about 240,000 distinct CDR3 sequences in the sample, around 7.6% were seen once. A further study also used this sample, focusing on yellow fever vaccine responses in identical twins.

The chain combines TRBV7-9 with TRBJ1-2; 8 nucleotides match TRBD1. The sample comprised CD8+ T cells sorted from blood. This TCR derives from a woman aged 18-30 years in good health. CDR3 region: CASSLPGQGHYGYTF. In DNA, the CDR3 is TGTGCCAGCAGCCTCCCTGGACAGGGTCACTATGGCTACACCTTC.